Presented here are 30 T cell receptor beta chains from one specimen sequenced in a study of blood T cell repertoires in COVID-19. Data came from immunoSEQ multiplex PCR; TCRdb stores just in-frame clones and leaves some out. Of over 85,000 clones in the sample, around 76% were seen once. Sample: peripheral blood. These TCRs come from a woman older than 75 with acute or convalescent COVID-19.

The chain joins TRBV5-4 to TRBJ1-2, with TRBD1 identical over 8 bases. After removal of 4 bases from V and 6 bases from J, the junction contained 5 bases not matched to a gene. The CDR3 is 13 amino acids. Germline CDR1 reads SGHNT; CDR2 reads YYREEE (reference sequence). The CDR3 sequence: CASSVDRVDGYTF. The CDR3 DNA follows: TGTGCCAGCAGCGTGGACAGGGTTGATGGCTACACCTTC.

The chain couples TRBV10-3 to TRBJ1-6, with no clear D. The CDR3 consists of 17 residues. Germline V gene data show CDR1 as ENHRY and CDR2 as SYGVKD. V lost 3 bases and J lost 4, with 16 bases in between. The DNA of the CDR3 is TGTGCCATCAGTGACCCGGGTTCGGGAGGGTATAATTCACCCCTCCACTTT. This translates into CAISDPGSGGYNSPLHF.

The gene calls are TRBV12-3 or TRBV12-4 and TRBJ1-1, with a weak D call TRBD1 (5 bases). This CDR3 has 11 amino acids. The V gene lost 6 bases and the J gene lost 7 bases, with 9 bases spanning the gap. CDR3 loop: CASSLGGEAFF. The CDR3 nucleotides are TGTGCCAGCAGCCTGGGGGGTGAAGCTTTCTTT.

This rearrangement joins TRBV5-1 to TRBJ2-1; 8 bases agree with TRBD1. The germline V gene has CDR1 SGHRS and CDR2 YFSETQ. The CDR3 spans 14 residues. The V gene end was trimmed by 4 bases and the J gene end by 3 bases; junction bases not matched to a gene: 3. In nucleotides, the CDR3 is TGCGCCAGCAGCAATACAGGGGGCTACAATGAGCAGTTCTTC. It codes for CASSNTGGYNEQFF.

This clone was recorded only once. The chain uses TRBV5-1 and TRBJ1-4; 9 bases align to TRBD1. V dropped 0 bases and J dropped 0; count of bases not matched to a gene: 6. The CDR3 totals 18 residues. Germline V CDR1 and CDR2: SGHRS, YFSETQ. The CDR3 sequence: CASSLVTGGTATNEKLFF. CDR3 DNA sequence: TGCGCCAGCAGCTTGGTAACAGGGGGCACGGCAACTAATGAAAAACTGTTTTTT.

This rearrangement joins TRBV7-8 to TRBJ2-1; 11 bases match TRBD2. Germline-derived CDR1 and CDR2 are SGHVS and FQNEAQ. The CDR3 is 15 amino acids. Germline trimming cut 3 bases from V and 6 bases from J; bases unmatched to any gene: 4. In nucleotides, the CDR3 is TGTGCCAGCAGCTTTAGTACTAGCGGGAGCAATGAGCAGTTCTTC. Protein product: CASSFSTSGSNEQFF.

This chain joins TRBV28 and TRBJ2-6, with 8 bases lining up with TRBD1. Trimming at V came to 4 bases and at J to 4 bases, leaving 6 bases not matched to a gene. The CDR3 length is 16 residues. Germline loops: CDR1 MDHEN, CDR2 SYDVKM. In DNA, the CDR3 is TGTGCCAGCAGTTCGACAGGGGTAACGGGGGCCAACGTCCTGACTTTC. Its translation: CASSSTGVTGANVLTF. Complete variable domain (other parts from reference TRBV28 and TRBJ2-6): DVKVTQSSRYLVKRTGEKVFLECVQDMDHENMFWYRQDPGLGLRLIYFSYDVKMKEKGDIPEGYSVSREKKERFSLILESASTNQTSMYLCASSSTGVTGANVLTFGAGSRLTVL.

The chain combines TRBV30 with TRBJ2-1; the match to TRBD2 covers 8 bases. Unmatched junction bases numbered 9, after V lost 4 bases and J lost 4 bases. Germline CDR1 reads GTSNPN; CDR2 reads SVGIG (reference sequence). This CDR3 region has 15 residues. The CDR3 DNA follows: TGTGCCTGGACCCCAGGAGCGGGAGTGTACAATGAGCAGTTCTTC. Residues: CAWTPGAGVYNEQFF.

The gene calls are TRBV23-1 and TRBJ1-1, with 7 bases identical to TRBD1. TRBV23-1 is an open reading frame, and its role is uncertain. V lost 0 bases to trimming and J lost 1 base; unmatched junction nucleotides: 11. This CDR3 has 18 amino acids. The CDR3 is CASSQSQTQGVRNTEAFF. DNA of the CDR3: TGCGCCAGCAGTCAATCCCAAACGCAGGGGGTCCGGAACACTGAAGCTTTCTTT.

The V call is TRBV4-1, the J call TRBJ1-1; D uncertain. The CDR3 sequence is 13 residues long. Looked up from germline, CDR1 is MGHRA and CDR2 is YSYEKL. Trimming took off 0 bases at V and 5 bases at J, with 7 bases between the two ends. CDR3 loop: CASSQDGKTEAFF. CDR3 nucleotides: TGCGCCAGCAGCCAAGATGGCAAAACTGAAGCTTTCTTT.

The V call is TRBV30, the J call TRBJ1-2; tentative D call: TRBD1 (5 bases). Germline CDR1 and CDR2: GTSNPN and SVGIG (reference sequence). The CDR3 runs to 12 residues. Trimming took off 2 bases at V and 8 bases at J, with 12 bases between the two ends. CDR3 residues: CAWSNSGIGYTF. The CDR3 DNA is TGTGCCTGGAGTAATTCAGGGATAGGCTACACCTTC.

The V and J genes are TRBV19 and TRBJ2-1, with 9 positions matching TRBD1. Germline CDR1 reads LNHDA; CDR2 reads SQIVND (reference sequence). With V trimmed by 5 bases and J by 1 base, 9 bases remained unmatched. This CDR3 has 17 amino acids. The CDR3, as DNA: TGTGCCAGTAGTCCCGGGGTGGGGACAGGGTCCTACAATGAGCAGTTCTTC. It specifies CASSPGVGTGSYNEQFF.

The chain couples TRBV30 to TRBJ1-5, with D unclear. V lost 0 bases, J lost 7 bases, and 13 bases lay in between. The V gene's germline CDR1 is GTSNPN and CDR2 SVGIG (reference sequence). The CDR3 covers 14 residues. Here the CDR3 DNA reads TGTGCCTGGAGTGTACTAAATGGAGCACAGCCCCAGCATTTT. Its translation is CAWSVLNGAQPQHF. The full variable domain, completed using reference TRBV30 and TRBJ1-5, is SQTIHQWPATLVQPVGSPLSLECTVEGTSNPNLYWYRQAAGRGLQLLFYSVGIGQISSEVPQNLSASRPQDRQFILSSKKLLLSDSGFYLCAWSVLNGAQPQHFGDGTRLSIL.

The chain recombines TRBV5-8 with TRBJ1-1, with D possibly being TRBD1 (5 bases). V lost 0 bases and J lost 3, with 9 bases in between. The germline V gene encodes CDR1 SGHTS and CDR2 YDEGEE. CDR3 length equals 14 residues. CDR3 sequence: CASSLGRVHTEAFF. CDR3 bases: TGTGCCAGCAGCTTGGGCAGGGTCCACACTGAAGCTTTCTTT.

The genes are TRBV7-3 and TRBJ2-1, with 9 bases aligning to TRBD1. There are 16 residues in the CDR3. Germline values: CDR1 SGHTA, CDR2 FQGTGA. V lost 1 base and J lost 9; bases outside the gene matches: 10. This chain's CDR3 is CASSLNAQGAWGEQFF. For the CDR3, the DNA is TGTGCCAGCAGCTTAAATGCACAGGGGGCATGGGGTGAGCAGTTCTTC.

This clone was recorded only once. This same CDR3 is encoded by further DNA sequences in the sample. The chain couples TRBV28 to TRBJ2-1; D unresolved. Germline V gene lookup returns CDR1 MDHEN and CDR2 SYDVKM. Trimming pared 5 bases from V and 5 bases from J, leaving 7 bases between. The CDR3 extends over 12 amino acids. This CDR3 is CASSLLNNEQFF. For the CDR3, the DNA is TGTGCCAGCAGTCTGTTAAACAATGAGCAGTTCTTC.

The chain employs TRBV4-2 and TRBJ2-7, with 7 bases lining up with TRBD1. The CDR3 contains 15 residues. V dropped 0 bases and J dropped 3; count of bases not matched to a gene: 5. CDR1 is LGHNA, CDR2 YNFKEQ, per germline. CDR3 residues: CASSQDRTGFYEQYF. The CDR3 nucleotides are TGTGCCAGCAGCCAAGATCGGACAGGTTTCTACGAGCAGTACTTC.

The CDR3 nucleotides read TGTGCTAGTTTGCAGGACACATATTACGAGCAGTACTTC. This sequence encodes CASLQDTYYEQYF. The rearrangement joins TRBV12-5 to TRBJ2-7; D possibly corresponds to TRBD1 (5 bases). The CDR3 runs 13 residues. Per the germline V gene, CDR1 is LGHNT and CDR2 is FRNRAP. V lost 8 bases and J 4 bases, leaving 15 bases between the germline ends.

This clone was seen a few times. This CDR3 reads CASSYGTGVSNSPLHF. CDR3 nucleotide sequence: TGTGCCAGCAGCTACGGGACAGGGGTTTCTAATTCACCCCTCCACTTT. This sequence joins TRBV3-1 (or the pseudogene TRBV3-2) and TRBJ1-6; TRBD1 aligns across 10 bases. This CDR3 contains 16 residues. Germline assignment: CDR1 LGHDT and CDR2 YNNKEL (reference sequence). After removal of 5 bases from V and 6 bases from J, the junction contained 7 bases not matched to a gene.

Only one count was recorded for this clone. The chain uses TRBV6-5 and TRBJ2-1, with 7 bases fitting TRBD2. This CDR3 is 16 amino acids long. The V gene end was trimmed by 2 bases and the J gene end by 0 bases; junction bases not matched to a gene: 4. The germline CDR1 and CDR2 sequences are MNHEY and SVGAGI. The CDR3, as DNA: TGTGCCAGCAGTTACGATGGCGGGAGCTCCTACAATGAGCAGTTCTTC. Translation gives CASSYDGGSSYNEQFF.

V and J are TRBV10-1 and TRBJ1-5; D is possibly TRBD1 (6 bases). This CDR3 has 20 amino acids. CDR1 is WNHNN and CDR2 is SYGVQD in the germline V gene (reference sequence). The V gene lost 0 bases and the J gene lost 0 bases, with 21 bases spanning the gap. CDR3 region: CASSESSGTRKIYSNQPQHF. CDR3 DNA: TGCGCCAGCAGTGAGTCGAGCGGGACAAGGAAAATCTATAGCAATCAGCCCCAGCATTTT.

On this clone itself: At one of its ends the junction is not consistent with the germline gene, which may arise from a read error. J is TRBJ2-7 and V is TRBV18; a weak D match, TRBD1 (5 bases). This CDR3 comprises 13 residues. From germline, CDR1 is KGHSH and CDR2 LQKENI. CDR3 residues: CASSLTDSSEQYF. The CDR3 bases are TGTGCCAGCTCATTGACAGATTCCTCCGAGCAGTACTTC.

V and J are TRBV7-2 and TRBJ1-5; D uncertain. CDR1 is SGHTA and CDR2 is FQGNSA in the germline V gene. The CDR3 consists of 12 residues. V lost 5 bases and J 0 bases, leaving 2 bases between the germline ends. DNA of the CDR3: TGTGCCAGCAGCCTTAGCAATCAGCCCCAGCATTTT. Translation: CASSLSNQPQHF. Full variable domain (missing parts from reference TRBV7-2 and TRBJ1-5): GAGVSQSPSNKVTEKGKDVELRCDPISGHTALYWYRQSLGQGLEFLIYFQGNSAPDKSGLPSDRFSAERTGGSVSTLTIQRTQQEDSAVYLCASSLSNQPQHFGDGTRLSIL.

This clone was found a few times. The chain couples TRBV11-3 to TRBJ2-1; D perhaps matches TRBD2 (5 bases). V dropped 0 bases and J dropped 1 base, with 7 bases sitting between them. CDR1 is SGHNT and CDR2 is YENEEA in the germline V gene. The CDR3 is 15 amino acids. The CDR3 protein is CASSLDGVSYNEQFF. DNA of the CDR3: TGTGCCAGCAGCTTAGACGGGGTATCCTACAATGAGCAGTTCTTC.

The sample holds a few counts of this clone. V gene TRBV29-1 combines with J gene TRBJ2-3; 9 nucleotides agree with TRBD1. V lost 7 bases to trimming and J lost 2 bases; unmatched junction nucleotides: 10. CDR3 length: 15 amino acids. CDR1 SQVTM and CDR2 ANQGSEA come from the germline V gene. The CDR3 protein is CSASLGQGITDTQYF. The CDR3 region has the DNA TGCAGCGCCAGCCTGGGACAGGGAATCACAGATACGCAGTATTTT.

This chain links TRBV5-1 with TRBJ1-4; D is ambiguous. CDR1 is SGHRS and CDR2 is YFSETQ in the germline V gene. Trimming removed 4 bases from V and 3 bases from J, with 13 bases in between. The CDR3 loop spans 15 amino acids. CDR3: CASSQAWSPNEKLFF. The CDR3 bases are TGCGCCAGCAGCCAAGCTTGGTCGCCTAATGAAAAACTGTTTTTT.

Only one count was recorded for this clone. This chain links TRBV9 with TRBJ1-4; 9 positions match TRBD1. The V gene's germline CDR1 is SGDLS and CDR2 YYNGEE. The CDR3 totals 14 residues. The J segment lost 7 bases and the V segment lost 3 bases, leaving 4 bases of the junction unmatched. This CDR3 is CASSAGQGREKLFF. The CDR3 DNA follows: TGTGCCAGCAGCGCGGGACAGGGACGTGAAAAACTGTTTTTT.

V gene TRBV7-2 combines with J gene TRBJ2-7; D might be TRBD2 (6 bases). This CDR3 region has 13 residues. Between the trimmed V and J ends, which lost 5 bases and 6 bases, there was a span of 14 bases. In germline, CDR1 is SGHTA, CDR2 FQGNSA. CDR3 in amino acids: CASSPPGVREQYF. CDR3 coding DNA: TGTGCCAGCAGCCCGCCGGGAGTGCGCGAGCAGTACTTC.

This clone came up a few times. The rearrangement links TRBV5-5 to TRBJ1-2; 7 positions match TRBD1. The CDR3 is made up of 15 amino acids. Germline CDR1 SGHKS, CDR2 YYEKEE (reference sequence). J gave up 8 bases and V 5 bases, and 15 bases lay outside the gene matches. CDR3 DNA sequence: TGTGCCAGCAGTCGGCAGGGGGTCCAGGATGTAGGCTACACCTTC. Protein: CASSRQGVQDVGYTF.

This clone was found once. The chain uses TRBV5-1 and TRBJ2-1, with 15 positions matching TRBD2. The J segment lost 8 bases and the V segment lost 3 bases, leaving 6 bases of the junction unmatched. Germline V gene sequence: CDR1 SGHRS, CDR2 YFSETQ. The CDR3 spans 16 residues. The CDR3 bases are TGCGCCAGCAGCTCCGGGACTAGCGGGAGGATCGATGAGCAGTTCTTC. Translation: CASSSGTSGRIDEQFF.